These 29 T cell receptor beta chains were all obtained from the same sample, sequenced in a study of shared clonotypes between healthy human individuals. Assay: immunoSEQ multiplex PCR; the TCRdb copy retains only in-frame clones and omits some. The sample gives more than 500,000 clones, 95% of which show up once; approximately 0.12% is in the top ten. The naive CD8 subset, CD45RO-negative cells positively selected for CCR7, excluded terminally differentiated effector memory CD45RA+ cells. The sequenced sample was naive CD8+ T cells sorted from blood. These receptor sequences come from a woman in her twenties or thirties in good health.

This chain joins TRBV2 and TRBJ1-5; D call uncertain. CDR3 length equals 13 residues. V was shortened by 4 bases and J by 2 bases, with 6 bases between the two germline ends. The germline V gene encodes CDR1 SNHLY and CDR2 FYNNEI. CDR3 loop: CASSGQRNQPQHF. The CDR3 region has the DNA TGTGCCAGCAGTGGGCAGCGCAATCAGCCCCAGCATTTT. Using reference TRBV2 and TRBJ1-5 for the parts outside the CDR3, the full variable domain is EPEVTQTPSHQVTQMGQEVILRCVPISNHLYFYWYRQILGQKVEFLVSFYNNEISEKSEIFDDQFSVERPDGSNFTLKIRSTKLEDSAMYFCASSGQRNQPQHFGDGTRLSIL.

The V and J genes are TRBV21-1 and TRBJ1-4. TRBV21-1 is recorded as a pseudogene. There are 14 residues in the CDR3. The CDR3 here is CASSKGRANEKLFF. The CDR3 region has the DNA TGTGCCAGCAGCAAAGGACGGGCTAATGAAAAACTGTTTTTT.

This chain connects TRBV27 to TRBJ2-7; perhaps TRBD2 as D (6 bases). Trimming took 5 bases from V and 3 from J, leaving 17 bases between them. In germline, CDR1 is MNHEY, CDR2 SMNVEV (reference sequence). The CDR3 loop spans 15 amino acids. The CDR3 here is CASSPLGAGYYEQYF. DNA of the CDR3: TGTGCCAGCAGTCCCCTTGGAGCGGGTTACTACGAGCAGTACTTC.

A remark on this clone: Other nucleotide sequences from this sample produce the same CDR3. The chain carries TRBV28 and TRBJ2-7; TRBD1 matches 9 bases. Trimming at V came to 3 bases and at J to 4 bases, leaving 4 bases not matched to a gene. Germline CDR1 reads MDHEN; CDR2 reads SYDVKM. This CDR3 is 14 amino acids long. The DNA of the CDR3 is TGTGCCAGCAGTTTCACAGGGGGCCCGTACGAGCAGTACTTC. Protein: CASSFTGGPYEQYF.

The V gene is TRBV5-4, the J gene TRBJ2-7; TRBD1 might be the D (6 bases). The CDR3 has 14 residues. The V gene's germline CDR1 is SGHNT and CDR2 YYREEE (reference sequence). V shed 4 bases and J shed 3 bases, with 14 bases lying between them. In DNA, the CDR3 is TGTGCCAGCAGCCCTTCGGAAGGGGGCTACGAGCAGTACTTC. The encoded protein is CASSPSEGGYEQYF.

The rearrangement links TRBV5-4 to TRBJ2-6; 7 positions agree with TRBD1. Germline CDR1 reads SGHNT; CDR2 reads YYREEE (reference sequence). Trimming took 0 bases from V and 2 from J; bases not matched to a gene: 2. This CDR3 is built from 16 residues. As DNA, the CDR3 is TGTGCCAGCAGCTTGGGTCAGGGGGCTGGGGCCAACGTCCTGACTTTC. It encodes CASSLGQGAGANVLTF.

V and J are TRBV27 and TRBJ2-7, with 10 nucleotides matching TRBD1. The CDR3 runs 17 residues. Germline-derived CDR1 and CDR2 are MNHEY and SMNVEV (reference sequence). V gave up 8 bases and J gave up 5 bases; unmatched junction bases: 18. This CDR3 reads CASHGGTGASSTHEQYF. The CDR3 DNA sequence: TGTGCCAGCCACGGCGGGACAGGGGCATCTTCGACCCACGAGCAGTACTTC.

The genes are TRBV28 and TRBJ1-2; 9 nucleotides match TRBD1. Germline lookup yields CDR1 MDHEN and CDR2 SYDVKM. This CDR3 comprises 13 residues. The J segment lost 9 bases and the V segment lost 8 bases, leaving 10 bases of the junction unmatched. The CDR3 spells CASETRDRDRYTF. CDR3 coding DNA: TGTGCCAGCGAAACCCGGGACAGGGATCGCTACACCTTC.

This rearrangement joins TRBV6-1 to TRBJ2-2, with TRBD2 matching 9 bases. Germline V gene sequence: CDR1 MNHNS, CDR2 SASEGT. Losses at the gene ends were 2 bases for V and 3 bases for J; bases not matched to a gene: 13. This CDR3 spans 19 amino acids. In DNA, the CDR3 is TGTGCCAGCAGTGAAAGGGCCCCAGGTAGCGGGAGATACACCGGGGAGCTGTTTTTT. It encodes CASSERAPGSGRYTGELFF.

This clone came up once. The chain employs TRBV21-1 and TRBJ2-1; TRBD1, the table's D call, was not compared with the DNA. TRBV21-1 has pseudogene status. The CDR3 is made up of 15 amino acids. CDR3 DNA sequence: TGTGCCAGCAGCGCCACAGGGGGCGCATCCCATGAGCAGTTCTTC. It yields the protein CASSATGGASHEQFF.

The rearrangement links TRBV5-4 to TRBJ1-2; D remains unclear. Germline CDR1 SGHNT, CDR2 YYREEE (reference sequence). V lost 2 bases and J 4 bases, leaving 9 bases between the germline ends. The CDR3 spans 13 residues. The CDR3 here is CASSLAEPYGYTF. CDR3 DNA: TGTGCCAGCAGCTTAGCAGAACCCTATGGCTACACCTTC. Full variable domain (rest looked up from reference TRBV5-4 and TRBJ1-2): ETGVTQSPTHLIKTRGQQVTLRCSSQSGHNTVSWYQQALGQGPQFIFQYYREEENGRGNFPPRFSGLQFPNYSSELNVNALELDDSALYLCASSLAEPYGYTFGSGTRLTVV.

Regarding this clone: Other nucleotide sequences from this sample produce the same CDR3. The chain links TRBV28 to TRBJ2-1, with D tentatively TRBD1 (6 bases). The CDR3 runs to 15 residues. V was shortened by 2 bases and J by 0 bases, with 8 bases between the two germline ends. Germline values: CDR1 MDHEN, CDR2 SYDVKM. The CDR3 DNA is TGTGCCAGCAGTTTAAGGGGGTACTCCTACAATGAGCAGTTCTTC. Translation: CASSLRGYSYNEQFF.

The gene calls are TRBV7-9 and TRBJ1-4, with TRBD1 matching over 9 bases. Looked up from germline, CDR1 is SEHNR and CDR2 is FQNEAQ (reference sequence). The CDR3 is 16 amino acids. V was pared by 6 bases and J by 4 bases, with 9 bases of the junction left unmatched. The CDR3 DNA is TGTGCCAGCAGTACCGGGACAGGGAAAGATAATGAAAAACTGTTTTTT. As protein: CASSTGTGKDNEKLFF.

The V gene is TRBV28, the J gene TRBJ1-1; no reliable D call. Trimming removed 5 bases from V and 3 bases from J, with 10 bases in between. CDR3 size: 13 residues. Germline assignment: CDR1 MDHEN and CDR2 SYDVKM. CDR3 nucleotide sequence: TGTGCCAGCAGTGCAGAAGAGGACACTGAAGCTTTCTTT. It encodes CASSAEEDTEAFF.

This chain joins TRBV9 and TRBJ2-5; D not resolved. Trimming pared 6 bases from V and 2 bases from J, leaving 11 bases between. Germline V gives CDR1 SGDLS, CDR2 YYNGEE. The CDR3 extends over 13 amino acids. Here the CDR3 DNA reads TGTGCCAGCACCTCTGGGTTGCAAGAGACCCAGTACTTC. It translates to CASTSGLQETQYF.

This sequence joins TRBV15 and TRBJ2-2, with 10 bases that match TRBD2. With 0 bases clipped from V and 6 bases from J, the junction kept 7 bases outside the gene matches. The CDR3 length is 17 residues. CDR1 LNHNV and CDR2 YYDKDF come from the germline V gene (reference sequence). The CDR3 reads CATSRDTPSGSPGELFF. CDR3 sequence (DNA): TGTGCCACCAGCAGAGATACGCCTAGCGGGAGTCCCGGGGAGCTGTTTTTT.

This clone has just a few counts. This chain joins TRBV6-5 and TRBJ1-3, with a possible D match to TRBD1 (5 bases). Trimming left V 5 bases short and J 11 bases short, with 19 bases between. CDR3 length: 14 residues. Looked up from germline, CDR1 is MNHEY and CDR2 is SVGAGI. The CDR3 sequence: CASSPSGRFIPIYF. DNA of the CDR3: TGTGCCAGCAGTCCCTCGGGACGCTTCATTCCCATATATTTT.

As DNA, the CDR3 is TGTGCCAGCAGCCCCACGAGGCAGATTAATGAAAAACTGTTTTTT. This encodes CASSPTRQINEKLFF. This chain connects TRBV9 to TRBJ1-4; unclear D gene. The CDR3 spans 15 residues. Trimming removed 4 bases from V and 4 bases from J, with 14 bases in between. The germline V gene encodes CDR1 SGDLS and CDR2 YYNGEE. The variable domain in full, with the rest retrieved from reference TRBV9 and TRBJ1-4, is DSGVTQTPKHLITATGQRVTLRCSPRSGDLSVYWYQQSLDQGLQFLIQYYNGEERAKGNILERFSAQQFPDLHSELNLSSLELGDSALYFCASSPTRQINEKLFFGSGTQLSVL.

The chain couples TRBV28 to TRBJ2-5; 7 bases fit TRBD1. CDR3 length: 14 residues. V lost 8 bases to trimming and J lost 1 base; unmatched junction nucleotides: 7. CDR1 MDHEN and CDR2 SYDVKM come from the germline V gene. CDR3 amino acids: CASRDSYFQETQYF. Written as DNA, the CDR3 is TGTGCCAGCCGGGACAGCTACTTCCAAGAGACCCAGTACTTC.

The chain is built from TRBV2 and TRBJ2-3, with TRBD2 matching over 7 bases. The germline gives CDR1 SNHLY, CDR2 FYNNEI. With V trimmed by 7 bases and J by 6 bases, 13 bases remained unmatched. This CDR3 is built from 15 residues. The CDR3 DNA reads TGTGCCAGCACGCTCCTCGGGAGGTTCTCGGATACGCAGTATTTT. Translated: CASTLLGRFSDTQYF.

This chain joins TRBV6-1 and TRBJ1-2, with D maybe TRBD1 (5 bases). Germline lookup yields CDR1 MNHNS and CDR2 SASEGT. V gave up 6 bases and J gave up 3 bases, with 14 bases separating them. The CDR3 sequence is 14 residues long. CDR3 nucleotide sequence: TGTGCCAGCAGGAATGGGACCGCACACTATGGCTACACCTTC. Translated, it gives CASRNGTAHYGYTF.

V is TRBV5-1 and J is TRBJ1-5, with a weak D call TRBD1 (5 bases). The CDR3 covers 24 residues. The V and J ends lost 0 bases and 0 bases respectively, with 34 bases between them. Germline CDR1 SGHRS, CDR2 YFSETQ. The CDR3 spells CASSLGCPTCVVRYLGVSNQPQHF. In nucleotides, the CDR3 is TGCGCCAGCAGCTTGGGTTGCCCAACCTGCGTAGTCCGATACCTGGGGGTTAGCAATCAGCCCCAGCATTTT.

The V and J genes are TRBV5-4 and TRBJ2-5; no definite D call. Germline V gene lookup returns CDR1 SGHNT and CDR2 YYREEE (reference sequence). Between the trimmed V and J ends, which lost 0 bases and 7 bases, there was a span of 13 bases. CDR3 length equals 14 residues. The CDR3 nucleotides read TGTGCCAGCAGCTTGGCAGGTTCTGGTGGGACCCAGTACTTC. It is translated as CASSLAGSGGTQYF.

The chain links TRBV27 to TRBJ2-7; D possibly matches TRBD1 or TRBD2 (6 bases each). The CDR3 totals 14 residues. Germline values: CDR1 MNHEY, CDR2 SMNVEV (reference sequence). V lost 5 bases and J lost 5, with 16 bases in between. The CDR3 DNA is TGTGCCAGCAGTATGGGGGGCGCGGTCGACGAGCAGTACTTC. This encodes CASSMGGAVDEQYF.

This clone was observed a single time. This CDR3 is CASSQGLLNTGELFF. The CDR3 DNA reads TGCGCCAGCAGCCAAGGGCTCTTGAACACCGGGGAGCTGTTTTTT. This sequence joins TRBV4-1 and TRBJ2-2; no clear D. CDR3 length equals 15 residues. Germline V lookup: CDR1 MGHRA, CDR2 YSYEKL. V was cut by 1 base and J by 1 base, with 7 bases left in between.

J is TRBJ2-2 and V is TRBV27, with 10 bases fitting TRBD1. V shed 6 bases, J shed 3 bases, and the junction held 4 bases outside the gene matches. Looked up from germline, CDR1 is MNHEY and CDR2 is SMNVEV (reference sequence). This CDR3 has 15 residues. For the CDR3, the DNA is TGTGCCAGCAGCCCGACAGGGGGCTACACCGGGGAGCTGTTTTTT. It encodes CASSPTGGYTGELFF.

The chain recombines TRBV27 with TRBJ2-3; unclear D gene. Germline-derived CDR1 and CDR2 are MNHEY and SMNVEV (reference sequence). The CDR3 spans 13 residues. Trimming took 5 bases from V and 2 from J, leaving 8 bases between them. CDR3 in amino acids: CASSPRVTDTQYF. CDR3 bases: TGTGCCAGCAGTCCAAGAGTCACAGATACGCAGTATTTT.

CDR3 amino acids: CASSLGLAGGPTYNEQFF. The CDR3, as DNA: TGTGCCAGCAGCTTGGGACTAGCGGGAGGGCCAACGTACAATGAGCAGTTCTTC. The chain links TRBV7-9 to TRBJ2-1; 16 bases are a match to TRBD2. CDR1 is SEHNR, CDR2 FQNEAQ, per germline (reference sequence). Losses at the gene ends were 3 bases for V and 4 bases for J; bases not matched to a gene: 6. This CDR3 is built from 18 residues.

V is TRBV19 and J is TRBJ2-6; D remains unclear. The CDR3 totals 17 residues. The V gene's germline CDR1 is LNHDA and CDR2 SQIVND (reference sequence). V lost 5 bases and J 4 bases, leaving 18 bases between the germline ends. The CDR3, as DNA: TGTGCCAGTAGTCTTCCCCCAACACTCATGGGGGCCAACGTCCTGACTTTC. Protein sequence: CASSLPPTLMGANVLTF.